A selection of T cell receptor beta chains follows, all from one sample in a study of cytotoxic CD8 clonotypes in ibrutinib-treated CLL. Libraries were prepared by immunoSEQ multiplex PCR; TCRdb keeps only in-frame clonotypes and omits some of them. Here the sample spans roughly 330,000 clones, about 61% being singletons. Sample: PBMCs, taken after 36 months of ibrutinib treatment. Receptor source: a human donor with chronic lymphocytic leukemia. Each CDR3 is given with its conserved first and last residue. D genes are given only for firm matches. The size of a clone is reported for some rows only, either as once, few or many, or as a class for expanded clones.

clone size | D gene | J gene | V gene | CDR3 DNA | CDR3 protein
- | - | TRBJ2-7 | TRBV7-2 | TGTGCCAGCAGCTCTCCGACGGTCTACGAGCAGTACTTC | CASSSPTVYEQYF
- | - | TRBJ2-1 | TRBV12-5 | TGTGCTAGTGGAGAAGGACCCGAGGAGGTTGAGCAGTTCTTC | CASGEGPEEVEQFF
- | TRBD1 | TRBJ2-1 | TRBV9 | TGTGCCAGCAGCGTATGGGACAGGGGGTGGTATGAGCAGTTCTTC | CASSVWDRGWYEQFF
few | - | TRBJ1-3 | TRBV6-1 | TGTGCCAGCAGTGAAGGGGATTTCGCTGGAAACACCATATATTTT | CASSEGDFAGNTIYF
- | - | TRBJ2-2 | TRBV7-9 | TGTGCCAGCAGCTTACTTGCACTCCTAGGAAACACCGGGGAGCTGTTTTTT | CASSLLALLGNTGELFF
- | TRBD2 | TRBJ2-5 | TRBV18 | TGTGCCAGCTCACATACTAGCGGGGGGGCCGCGAAGACCCAGTACTTC | CASSHTSGGAAKTQYF
few | - | TRBJ1-1 | TRBV12-5 | TGTGCTAGTGTCCACGCGGGGGAAGGGGGCACTGAAGCTTTCTTT | CASVHAGEGGTEAFF
- | - | TRBJ1-2 | TRBV4-3 | TGCGCCAGCAGCCCGCACGGTGGGGCGGCCTATGGCTACACCTTC | CASSPHGGAAYGYTF
- | - | TRBJ2-7 | TRBV7-9 | TGTGCCAGCAGCCCAAACCCCTACGAGCAGTACTTC | CASSPNPYEQYF
- | - | TRBJ2-3 | TRBV9 | TGTGCCAGCAGCATGATCACAGATACGCAGTATTTT | CASSMITDTQYF
- | - | TRBJ1-2 | TRBV9 | TGTGCCAGCAGCGTAGGAGACTATTCGATCTATGGCTACACCTTC | CASSVGDYSIYGYTF
- | - | TRBJ2-7 | TRBV2 | TGTGCCAGCAGCGCCGGGTACTCCTACGAGCAGTACTTC | CASSAGYSYEQYF
- | - | TRBJ1-2 | TRBV5-6 | TGTGCCAGCAGCTTTGACAGGAGGGTACAGGGCTACACCTTC | CASSFDRRVQGYTF
few | TRBD2 | TRBJ2-5 | TRBV28 | TGTGCCAGCAGGAACGGGGGGGGAGAGACCCAGTACTTC | CASRNGGGETQYF
- | - | TRBJ2-7 | TRBV7-6 | TGTGCCAGCAGCTTATGGGCGAGCTCCTACGAGCAGTACTTC | CASSLWASSYEQYF
- | TRBD1 | TRBJ2-3 | TRBV7-8 | TGTGCCAGCAGCTTAGGGGACAGGGTTGGGATTTTT | CASSLGDRVGIF
- | TRBD1 | TRBJ1-5 | TRBV27 | TGTGCCAGCAGTCCTCAGGGGGTAGTTCAGCCCCAGCATTTT | CASSPQGVVQPQHF
- | - | TRBJ1-5 | TRBV4-1 | TGCGCCAGCAGCCCTACTAATACGGCAGGGGCACAGCCCCAGCATTTT | CASSPTNTAGAQPQHF
- | - | TRBJ2-3 | TRBV2 | TGTGCCAGCAGTGGCCCAAATACTTACGGGGGCTTTAGCACAGATACGCAGTATTTT | CASSGPNTYGGFSTDTQYF
- | TRBD2 | TRBJ2-3 | TRBV29-1 | TGCAGCGTTGTACCCTCTAGCGGGAGTGCAGATACGCAGTATTTT | CSVVPSSGSADTQYF
- | - | TRBJ2-7 | TRBV15 | TGTGCCACCAGCAGAGATTTAAGTGGCTACGAGCAGTACTTC | CATSRDLSGYEQYF
- | - | TRBJ1-2 | TRBV29-1 | TGCAGCGTTGAAGATCCTGGATACTATGGCTACACCTTC | CSVEDPGYYGYTF
- | - | TRBJ2-3 | TRBV7-6 | TGTGCCAGCAGCGCCGGGACCTTTAAGGGGCCAGATACGCAGTATTTT | CASSAGTFKGPDTQYF
- | - | TRBJ1-1 | TRBV30 | TGTGCCTGGAGGACGAGGCCCAACAACACTGAAGCTTTCTTT | CAWRTRPNNTEAFF
- | TRBD2 | TRBJ2-3 | TRBV15 | TGTGCCACCAGCAGAGTGACTAGCGGGAGGGCCTCCTTAACAGATACGCAGTATTTT | CATSRVTSGRASLTDTQYF
- | - | TRBJ1-2 | TRBV5-1 | TGCGCCAGCAGCTTGGAGGGGCGGTTTCAGAGCTACACCTTC | CASSLEGRFQSYTF
- | - | TRBJ2-3 | TRBV9 | TGTGCCAGCAGCGTAGAATCCGGGCTACTAGATACGCAGTATTTT | CASSVESGLLDTQYF
- | - | TRBJ2-7 | TRBV29-1 | TGCAGCGTTGAAGAATGGGGCACCCGAAACGAGCAGTACTTC | CSVEEWGTRNEQYF
- | TRBD1 | TRBJ2-2 | TRBV29-1 | TGCAGCGCCAGGGGACAGGGGAACACCGGGGAGCTGTTTTTT | CSARGQGNTGELFF
- | - | TRBJ2-5 | TRBV7-2 | TGTGCCAGCAGCTTAGGGGTAGGGCTGGGGGAGACCCAGTACTTC | CASSLGVGLGETQYF
- | - | TRBJ2-1 | TRBV25-1 | TGTGCCAGCAGTGGGGGGGAGAGGTCCTACAATGAGCAGTTCTTC | CASSGGERSYNEQFF
few | - | TRBJ2-7 | TRBV7-9 | TGTGCCAGCAGCTTAGTTGGGAAGTACGAGCAGTACTTC | CASSLVGKYEQYF
- | TRBD2 | TRBJ2-1 | TRBV9 | TGTGCCAGCAGCCCTTCCGGCGGGGCGGGAGGTTACAATGAGCAGTTCTTC | CASSPSGGAGGYNEQFF
- | - | TRBJ2-6 | TRBV5-1 | TGCGCCAGCAGCTTGGTAGACGGGGCCAACGTCCTGACTTTC | CASSLVDGANVLTF
- | - | TRBJ2-3 | TRBV6-6 | TGTGCCAGCAGTAAAGGGGGGAGGAGAGATACGCAGTATTTT | CASSKGGRRDTQYF
few | TRBD1 | TRBJ1-5 | TRBV28 | TGTGCCAGCAGACAACAGGGGGGTCAGCCCCAGCATTTT | CASRQQGGQPQHF
few | - | TRBJ2-2 | TRBV5-5 | TGTGCCAGCAGCCTGGCTCCGGGGACGAACACCGGGGAGCTGTTTTTT | CASSLAPGTNTGELFF
- | TRBD2 | TRBJ2-2 | TRBV27 | TGTGCCAGCAGTCCTCTGGGACTAGCGGGGGGGCCCGGCACCGGGGAGCTGTTTTTT | CASSPLGLAGGPGTGELFF
few | - | TRBJ2-5 | TRBV5-1 | TGCGCCAGCAGCCTGAGGGGGGTAGATCGGGAGACCCAGTACTTC | CASSLRGVDRETQYF
- | TRBD1 | TRBJ1-2 | TRBV15 | TGTGCCACCAGCCAAGGACAGGGACTATCGGGCTACACCTTC | CATSQGQGLSGYTF
- | TRBD2 | TRBJ2-7 | TRBV7-6 | TGTGCCAGCAGCCGGACTAGCGGGGGGGCTCAGTACGAGCAGTACTTC | CASSRTSGGAQYEQYF
- | - | TRBJ2-7 | TRBV11-2 | TGTGCCAGCAGCTTCGGCAGTCCCTACGAGCAGTACTTC | CASSFGSPYEQYF
- | - | TRBJ2-1 | TRBV19 | TGTGCCAGTAGTACAACAGCCTACAATGAGCAGTTCTTC | CASSTTAYNEQFF
- | - | TRBJ2-1 | TRBV2 | TGTGCCGAGAGTAACAGGGCGTCCGAGCAGTTCTTC | CAESNRASEQFF
- | TRBD2 | TRBJ2-7 | TRBV27 | TGTGCCAGCAGCAGACGCCCGGGACTAGGCTACGAGCAGTACTTC | CASSRRPGLGYEQYF
- | - | TRBJ2-3 | TRBV4-1 | TGCGCCAGCAGCCAAGATCGGTTGGCAGGGATGGTGTACACAGATACGCAGTATTTT | CASSQDRLAGMVYTDTQYF
- | TRBD1 | TRBJ2-3 | TRBV10-1 | TGCGCCAGCAGCCTAGGACAGGGGGCAGGCACAGATACGCAGTATTTT | CASSLGQGAGTDTQYF
- | - | TRBJ2-3 | TRBV25-1 | TGTGCCAGCAGCGTCGTGTCGGGATCCTTTAGCACAGATACGCAGTATTTT | CASSVVSGSFSTDTQYF
once | TRBD2 | TRBJ2-1 | TRBV4-1 | TGCGCCAGCAGCCAAACGACTAGCGGGGGGCGGTACAATGAGCAGTTCTTC | CASSQTTSGGRYNEQFF
- | - | TRBJ2-2 | TRBV7-9 | TGTGCCAGCAGCTTAGGCTGGGCCGGGGAGCTGTTTTTT | CASSLGWAGELFF